The rows below give T cell receptor beta chains drawn from one sample of a study of shared clonotypes between healthy human individuals. Here immunoSEQ multiplex PCR was the method, and the copy in TCRdb shows in-frame clones only, minus some. The sample includes over 2 million clones, around 90% of them seen just once. The sequenced material came from naive CD4+ T cells from PBMCs. The source is a man aged 18 to 29 in good health. Some clones in this sample may be carry-over from other donors' samples. Each CDR3 is given with its conserved first and last residue. Fields, in order: V gene, clone size, D gene, J gene, CDR3 DNA, CDR3 protein. D genes are given only for firm matches. The listing skips clone size in some rows; elsewhere it reads once, few, many or a size class.

V gene: TRBV4-3
clone size: -
D gene: TRBD2
J gene: TRBJ2-3
CDR3 DNA: TGCGCCAGCAGCCCCGGACTAGCGGGACTCAGCACAGATACGCAGTATTTT
CDR3 protein: CASSPGLAGLSTDTQYF

V gene: TRBV2
clone size: few
D gene: -
J gene: TRBJ1-1
CDR3 DNA: TGTGCCAGCAGTGAAGGCGGCACGCTGGCTTTCTTT
CDR3 protein: CASSEGGTLAFF

V gene: TRBV5-1
clone size: -
D gene: TRBD2
J gene: TRBJ2-7
CDR3 DNA: TGCGCCAGCAGCTTGAGCGTTACTAGCGGGAGAGCCCACGAGCAGTACTTC
CDR3 protein: CASSLSVTSGRAHEQYF

V gene: TRBV5-3
clone size: -
D gene: TRBD2
J gene: TRBJ2-7
CDR3 DNA: TGTGCCAGAAGCTTACACCGGGACTACTCCTACGAGCAGTACTTC
CDR3 protein: CARSLHRDYSYEQYF

V gene: TRBV29-1
clone size: -
D gene: -
J gene: TRBJ2-7
CDR3 DNA: TGCAGCGCCACGACGGGACCGGACCAGATGGAGTACTTC
CDR3 protein: CSATTGPDQMEYF

V gene: TRBV7-9
clone size: -
D gene: -
J gene: TRBJ2-5
CDR3 DNA: TGTGCCAGCAGCCTTCGGGGGCACCCCTTGGAGACCCAGTACTTC
CDR3 protein: CASSLRGHPLETQYF

V gene: TRBV29-1
clone size: -
D gene: -
J gene: TRBJ2-6
CDR3 DNA: TGCAGCGTTGGTCAGAGCTCTGGGGCCAACGTCCTGACTTTC
CDR3 protein: CSVGQSSGANVLTF

V gene: TRBV28
clone size: -
D gene: TRBD2
J gene: TRBJ2-3
CDR3 DNA: TGTGCCAGCAGTTCTATTAGACTAGCTACTAGCACAGATACGCAGTATTTT
CDR3 protein: CASSSIRLATSTDTQYF

V gene: TRBV28
clone size: -
D gene: -
J gene: TRBJ1-2
CDR3 DNA: TGTGCCATCGGAACCCGGGACGTCTATGGCTACACCTTC
CDR3 protein: CAIGTRDVYGYTF

V gene: TRBV28
clone size: -
D gene: -
J gene: TRBJ1-2
CDR3 DNA: TGTGCCAGCAGTCAAAGGGACGGCTCTTTCTATGGCTACACCTTC
CDR3 protein: CASSQRDGSFYGYTF

V gene: TRBV5-6
clone size: -
D gene: -
J gene: TRBJ2-3
CDR3 DNA: TGTGCCAGCAGCTTGGTTACGGGCTCAGGGGCAGATACGCAGTATTTT
CDR3 protein: CASSLVTGSGADTQYF

V gene: TRBV6-6
clone size: -
D gene: -
J gene: TRBJ2-7
CDR3 DNA: TGTGCCAGCAGCGCCCGGGACTCCTCCTCCTACGAGCAGTACTTC
CDR3 protein: CASSARDSSSYEQYF

V gene: TRBV10-3
clone size: -
D gene: -
J gene: TRBJ1-1
CDR3 DNA: TGTGCCATCAGTGAGTTCGGAGGGGAAGGAGGGACTGAAGCTTTCTTT
CDR3 protein: CAISEFGGEGGTEAFF

V gene: TRBV5-4
clone size: -
D gene: TRBD1
J gene: TRBJ2-2
CDR3 DNA: TGTGCCAGCAGCCCGACAGGGCCGAACACCGGGGAGCTGTTTTTT
CDR3 protein: CASSPTGPNTGELFF

V gene: TRBV5-1
clone size: -
D gene: TRBD2
J gene: TRBJ2-1
CDR3 DNA: TGCGCCAGCAGCTTCTATGGACTAGCGGGACCTTTGAATGAGCAGTTCTTC
CDR3 protein: CASSFYGLAGPLNEQFF

V gene: TRBV6-5
clone size: once
D gene: TRBD2
J gene: TRBJ2-7
CDR3 DNA: TGTGCCAGCAGTTTCCTAGCGGGAGGGACTCATTACGAGCAGTACTTC
CDR3 protein: CASSFLAGGTHYEQYF

V gene: TRBV28
clone size: once
D gene: -
J gene: TRBJ1-3
CDR3 DNA: TGTGCCAGCAGTCGGTTGGTCAGCTCTGGAAACACCATATATTTT
CDR3 protein: CASSRLVSSGNTIYF

V gene: TRBV11-2
clone size: -
D gene: TRBD2
J gene: TRBJ2-1
CDR3 DNA: TGTGCCAGCAGCTCGACTAGCGGGTTATACAATGAGCAGTTCTTC
CDR3 protein: CASSSTSGLYNEQFF

V gene: TRBV27
clone size: -
D gene: TRBD1
J gene: TRBJ1-5
CDR3 DNA: TGTGCCAGCAGTTTAGCCGGACAGGGATATCTTCAGCCCCAGCATTTT
CDR3 protein: CASSLAGQGYLQPQHF

V gene: TRBV30
clone size: -
D gene: -
J gene: TRBJ2-7
CDR3 DNA: TGTGCCTTCTTTATCTGGGGGAGCGAGCAGTACTTC
CDR3 protein: CAFFIWGSEQYF

V gene: TRBV13
clone size: -
D gene: TRBD1
J gene: TRBJ1-2
CDR3 DNA: TGTGCCAGCAGCCCGAGACAGGGGGCGAATTATGGCTACACCTTC
CDR3 protein: CASSPRQGANYGYTF

V gene: TRBV7-2
clone size: -
D gene: TRBD1
J gene: TRBJ2-4
CDR3 DNA: TGTGCCAGCAGCTTAGGACAGGGAAACATTCAGTACTTC
CDR3 protein: CASSLGQGNIQYF